Listed below are T cell receptor beta chains from one sample, sequenced in a study of Ad26.COV2.S vaccination and SARS-CoV-2 variants. Libraries were prepared by immunoSEQ multiplex PCR; TCRdb keeps only in-frame clonotypes and omits some of them. The table shows 380,000 or so clones, with roughly 90% occurring only once. The sequences come from peripheral blood, collected in a trial of Ad26.COV2.S vaccine versus placebo. All receptors derive from a person between 18 and 65 years old who received the Ad26.COV2.S COVID-19 vaccine or a placebo. Each CDR3 is given without its conserved first and last residue. The D gene is left open where the match is weak.

14,TRBD2,TRBJ2-1,TRBV15,ATSTTGEGRRNEQF
12,NA,TRBJ2-3,TRBV7-3,ASSSGGSTDTQY
13,TRBD1,TRBJ2-2,TRBV4-1,ASSPGTGVTGELF
13,TRBD2,TRBJ2-5,TRBV27,ASSPGTSGRETQY
12,NA,TRBJ2-5,TRBV11-1,ASSLETAGETQY
16,NA,TRBJ1-6,TRBV4-2,ASSQDARLSSYNSPLH
13,TRBD2,TRBJ2-3,TRBV30,AWKLAGGGPDTQY
14,NA,TRBJ1-2,TRBV30,AWSKNYDAGNYGYT
13,TRBD1,TRBJ2-5,TRBV11-2,ASSSGQGGQETQY
8,NA,TRBJ1-1,TRBV11-2,ASSGKEAF
12,NA,TRBJ2-7,TRBV19,ASSPIGLDGGQY
12,NA,TRBJ1-2,TRBV6-5,ASSPTPLNYGYT
11,NA,TRBJ1-1,TRBV12-3/TRBV12-4,ASSDPGYTEAF
14,TRBD1,TRBJ2-3,TRBV5-1,ASSPGQGFGTDTQY
14,NA,TRBJ2-1,TRBV6-2/TRBV6-3,ASSSQHLLSYNEQF
14,NA,TRBJ1-3,TRBV10-3,AIGAGQIASGNTIY
17,TRBD2,TRBJ2-3,TRBV28,ASSLPGPGVAGDQDTQY
19,TRBD1,TRBJ2-7,TRBV18,ASSPPCLPLERQGAAYEQY
12,TRBD1,TRBJ1-1,TRBV28,ASSVTGGNTEAF
12,TRBD1,TRBJ1-5,TRBV27,ASSIGQGNQPQH
14,TRBD1,TRBJ1-5,TRBV19,ASSIANRGADQPQH
11,NA,TRBJ1-5,TRBV3-1/TRBV3-2,ASSQRENQPQH
15,TRBD1,TRBJ2-3,TRBV27,ASSLGPYGQGTDTQY
15,TRBD2,TRBJ2-2,TRBV10-3,AIRPLAGGTNTGELF
12,NA,TRBJ2-2,TRBV7-3,ASSTREYTGELF
13,TRBD1,TRBJ2-2,TRBV5-1,ASSSTGMNTGELF
14,TRBD1,TRBJ2-6,TRBV19,ASSIDRGLGANVLT
11,NA,TRBJ1-1,TRBV18,ASSLSWDTEAF
14,NA,TRBJ2-5,TRBV4-1,ASSLGRSSGEETQY
11,TRBD1,TRBJ1-2,TRBV9,ASSNRGDYGYT
11,NA,TRBJ1-4,TRBV27,ASSFQGEEKLF
9,NA,TRBJ2-3,TRBV7-2,ASSFGDTQY
14,TRBD1,TRBJ2-2,TRBV19,ASSIPRTGATGELF
14,TRBD1,TRBJ2-2,TRBV5-4,ASSPRTGALTGELF
13,TRBD2,TRBJ2-7,TRBV7-8,ASSPTSGWVGEQY
12,TRBD2,TRBJ2-1,TRBV5-4,ASSSGGPYNEQF
11,TRBD1,TRBJ2-3,TRBV29-1,SVWTGGADTQY
11,NA,TRBJ2-5,TRBV9,ASSVVPQETQY
17,NA,TRBJ2-6,TRBV20-1,SASWDQVPPPPGANVLT